The table lists the clone carrying this T cell receptor beta chain with a count of one. The sample belongs to a study of blood T cell repertoires in COVID-19. Across the whole study: COVID-19 samples from acute and convalescent phases originated in the United States, Italy and Spain.

CDR1 is SGHNT, CDR2 YENEEA, per germline. The V gene end was trimmed by 2 bases and the J gene end by 1 base; junction bases not matched to a gene: 14. The CDR3 length is 20 residues. Assay: immunoSEQ multiplex PCR; the TCRdb copy retains only in-frame clones and omits some. The table includes 200,000 to 250,000 clones, more than 70% detected once. This study enrolled people aged about 18 to 90 from around 26 US geographic areas. The sequencing sample was made of PBMCs or T cells enriched from blood (not recorded which). This clonotype was obtained from a man aged 30 to 39 with acute COVID-19. The chain is built from TRBV11-3 and TRBJ1-5; TRBD1 agrees at 10 bases. The CDR3 sequence: CASSLWTVRTGGPSNQPQHF. CDR3 sequence (DNA): TGTGCCAGCAGCTTATGGACCGTCCGGACAGGGGGGCCGAGCAATCAGCCCCAGCATTTT.